This T cell receptor beta chain emerged from a study of blood T cell repertoires in COVID-19. Study details: Samples came from the United States, Italy and Spain, spanning acute and convalescent COVID-19. PBMCs, B-cell-depleted T cells, or T cells provided the cDNA or gDNA that made up the material.

Original handling: Amplified reference gene primers provided the basis for estimating nucleated cell counts. Profiled with immunoSEQ multiplex PCR; TCRdb holds only in-frame clones, not every one. The DNA was the basis for D and trimming; V, J and clone size are from that table. This repertoire shows around 250,000 clones, 85% found once; its top ten account for around 10%. Donors were grouped by their self-reported clinical history. Per germline, CDR1 SGHAT and CDR2 FQNNGV. V lost 1 base to trimming and J lost 3 bases, with 12 bases between them. This CDR3 has 16 residues. The chain has TRBV11-2 and TRBJ2-2; possible D gene TRBD2, 5 bases. The TCR sequence derives from a woman aged 45-60 years with acute COVID-19. The sequencing input was PBMCs or T cells enriched from blood (not recorded which). CDR3 in DNA: TGTGCCAGCAGCTTAGTCTCGGTAGCGTACACCGGGGAGCTGTTTTTT. This encodes CASSLVSVAYTGELFF.